This entry concerns a single TCR beta chain. This sample is part of a study of OX40 agonist ivuxolimab in advanced cancers. About the study: In this cohort, patients received ivuxolimab, an agonistic anti-OX40 (CD134) antibody. The study enrolled dose-escalation patients with hepatocellular carcinoma, melanoma, renal cell or head and neck cancer.

The repertoire was sequenced with immunoSEQ multiplex PCR; TCRdb's copy has only in-frame clones and lacks some. The repertoire holds approximately 45,000 clones, with 88% as singletons. Sampling times: baseline, cycle 4 day 1, cycle 7 day 1. Germline V gives CDR1 GTSNPN, CDR2 SVGIG (reference sequence). The V end was cut by 3 bases, the J end by 5 bases, with 20 bases between. This CDR3 has 15 residues. This chain uses TRBV30 with TRBJ2-7; D perhaps matches TRBD2 (6 bases). This specimen consisted of CD4+ or CD8+ T cells sorted from blood, obtained in a trial of the OX40 agonist ivuxolimab. This TCR derives from an adult with an advanced solid tumor such as melanoma, head and neck, liver or kidney cancer. The CDR3: CAWRDGRDGSNEQYF. In DNA form, the CDR3 reads TGTGCCTGGAGGGACGGGCGGGACGGTTCGAACGAGCAGTACTTC.